This TCR beta chain is from a study of OX40 agonist ivuxolimab in advanced cancers. For the study at large: Patient treatment consisted of intravenous ivuxolimab administration every 2 weeks at 0.01 to 10 mg/kg. The eligibility criteria allowed prior anti-PD-1, anti-PD-L1 or anti-CTLA-4 therapy, and about 40% had some. Partial responses were achieved by three patients: one hepatocellular carcinoma, two cutaneous melanoma.

By frequency in the sample, this clone is medium-sized. What it binds is not known. This sample includes further DNA sequences coding for the same CDR3. General study findings and limits: Dosing at 0.1 to 3.0 mg/kg was accompanied by clonal expansion of CD4+ and CD8+ blood T cells by week 6.

Germline CDR1 reads SGDLS; CDR2 reads YYNGEE. Between the trimmed V and J ends, which lost 7 bases and 4 bases, there was a span of 12 bases. The CDR3 extends over 13 amino acids. Produced via immunoSEQ multiplex PCR; TCRdb's table is partial and in-frame only. Here the sample spans 25,000 to 30,000 clones, 70% to 90% being singletons. The genes are TRBV9 and TRBJ2-1, with a possible D match to TRBD2 (5 bases). The sample in question was CD4+ or CD8+ T cells sorted from blood, obtained in a trial of the OX40 agonist ivuxolimab. The receptor was derived from an adult with an advanced solid tumor such as melanoma, head and neck, liver or kidney cancer. The CDR3 sequence is CASSAPGYNEQFF. In DNA, the CDR3 is TGTGCCAGCTCGGCCCCGGGGTACAATGAGCAGTTCTTC. The full variable domain, with the rest looked up from reference TRBV9 and TRBJ2-1, is DSGVTQTPKHLITATGQRVTLRCSPRSGDLSVYWYQQSLDQGLQFLIQYYNGEERAKGNILERFSAQQFPDLHSELNLSSLELGDSALYFCASSAPGYNEQFFGPGTRLTVL.